This is a list of T cell receptor beta chains from one sample in a study of human T cells and chemical hapten exposure. From the RACE reads, TCRdb called clonotypes with MiXCR, one entry per CDR3 protein. The sample records 150,000 to 200,000 distinct CDR3 sequences, 28% being singletons. The sample here was whole blood, taken in connection with sensitization to the hapten diphenylcyclopropenone (DPC). The source of these receptors is a woman aged 18-35 years with alopecia areata. Some clones in this sample may be carry-over from other donors' samples. Both conserved end residues are part of each CDR3. The D gene is left open where the match is weak. Expanded clones are given a class, and other clones once, few, many or no size at all.

NA	TRBV10-2	TRBJ1-5	few	CASSEAPTGREPQHF	TGCGCCAGCAGTGAGGCCCCTACAGGGAGAGAGCCCCAGCATTTT
TRBD2	TRBV5-6	TRBJ2-4	NA	CASSLLAGGKNIQYF	TGTGCCAGCAGCTTATTAGCGGGGGGGAAAAACATTCAGTACTTC
NA	TRBV4-1	TRBJ1-2	few	CASSPADSIGYGYTF	TGCGCCAGCAGCCCGGCGGACTCAATCGGGTATGGCTACACCTTC
TRBD2	TRBV4-1	TRBJ2-3	NA	CASSHTLAGVVDTQYF	TGCGCCAGCAGCCACACACTAGCGGGAGTTGTAGATACGCAGTATTTT
TRBD1	TRBV6-2/TRBV6-3	TRBJ2-4	NA	CASEDRTNIQYF	TGTGCCAGCGAGGACAGGACAAACATTCAGTACTTC
TRBD2	TRBV2	TRBJ2-1	NA	CASSEAPLSGRGYNEQFF	TGTGCCAGCAGTGAAGCGCCTCTGAGCGGGAGAGGCTACAATGAGCAGTTCTTC
NA	TRBV11-2	TRBJ2-7	few	CASSLGVRFSYEQYF	TGTGCCAGCAGCTTAGGAGTCCGTTTTTCATACGAGCAGTACTTC
TRBD1	TRBV13	TRBJ1-2	few	CASSFPHRGLGGYTF	TGTGCCAGCAGCTTCCCCCACAGGGGGCTGGGTGGCTACACCTTC
TRBD2	TRBV15	TRBJ2-3	NA	CATSRGTSGGQEQYF	TGTGCCACCAGCAGAGGGACTAGCGGGGGACAAGAGCAGTATTTT
NA	TRBV28	TRBJ2-7	many	CASSPRRVQYF	TGTGCCAGCAGTCCCCGCCGCGTGCAGTACTTC
TRBD1	TRBV6-6	TRBJ2-7	many	CASSYLQGEGYEQYF	TGTGCCAGCAGTTACCTTCAGGGGGAAGGATACGAGCAGTACTTC
NA	TRBV29-1	TRBJ1-5	NA	CSVGRDNQPQHF	TGCAGCGTTGGACGGGACAATCAGCCCCAGCATTTT